These T cell receptor beta chains were read from a single sample in a study of blood T cell repertoires in COVID-19. Profiled with immunoSEQ multiplex PCR; TCRdb holds only in-frame clones, not every one. Among 130,000 to 150,000 clones, about 84% were seen once, and the ten largest hold about 7%. The sample taken for sequencing was peripheral blood. These receptors all come from a human donor in a cohort sampled during active COVID-19. Both conserved end residues are part of each CDR3. The order of the fields is clone size, D gene, J gene, V gene, CDR3 protein, CDR3 DNA. The D gene is left open where the match is weak. Clone size is stated in some rows and not others, as once, few, many or a class when expanded.

- | - | TRBJ2-2 | TRBV5-1 | CASSLAGQGGNTGELFF | TGCGCCAGCAGCTTGGCCGGGCAGGGCGGGAACACCGGGGAGCTGTTTTTT
- | TRBD1 | TRBJ2-7 | TRBV19 | CASSTTGTGGNEQYF | TGTGCCAGTAGTACGACCGGGACAGGGGGCAACGAGCAGTACTTC
- | - | TRBJ1-2 | TRBV6-5 | CASSDSFRASRGYTF | TGTGCCAGCAGTGACTCTTTCAGGGCGTCTCGCGGCTACACCTTC
- | - | TRBJ2-1 | TRBV5-1 | CASSQTGTNTYNEQFF | TGCGCCAGCAGCCAAACCGGGACAAATACATACAATGAGCAGTTCTTC
few | - | TRBJ2-1 | TRBV5-4 | CASSLVSDEQFF | TGTGCCAGCAGCTTGGTTTCCGATGAGCAGTTCTTC
- | TRBD1 | TRBJ1-1 | TRBV28 | CAISGTGNTEAFF | TGTGCCATCTCGGGGACAGGGAACACTGAAGCTTTCTTT
few | TRBD1 | TRBJ2-2 | TRBV24-1 | CATSDLGGSTGELFF | TGTGCCACCAGTGATTTAGGGGGCTCTACCGGGGAGCTGTTTTTT
- | - | TRBJ1-6 | TRBV3-1/TRBV3-2 | CASRTENNSPLHF | TGTGCCAGCAGGACAGAGAATAATTCACCCCTCCACTTT
- | - | TRBJ1-5 | TRBV6-1 | CASSEGASSQPQHF | TGTGCCAGCAGTGAAGGGGCGTCGTCTCAGCCCCAGCATTTT
- | TRBD2 | TRBJ2-5 | TRBV5-4 | CASSPGGGRETQYF | TGTGCCAGCAGCCCGGGGGGGGGCCGCGAGACCCAGTACTTC
- | - | TRBJ1-6 | TRBV7-2 | CASSGQQNSPLHF | TGTGCCAGCAGCGGACAACAGAATTCACCCCTCCACTTT
- | - | TRBJ1-1 | TRBV7-9 | CASSLALEEDEAFF | TGTGCCAGCAGCTTAGCCCTTGAGGAGGATGAAGCTTTCTTT